These 32 T cell receptor beta chains came from one sample sequenced in a study of blood T cell repertoires in COVID-19. The table came from immunoSEQ multiplex PCR; TCRdb's copy has only in-frame clones and leaves some out. This table has 190,000 or so clones, 80% to 85% appearing once. Specimen: PBMCs or T cells enriched from blood (not recorded which). These TCRs come from a man aged 40-49 years who had recovered from COVID-19.

The genes are TRBV7-8 and TRBJ1-2, with 8 bases fitting TRBD1. Germline V gene data show CDR1 as SGHVS and CDR2 as FQNEAQ. This CDR3 region has 13 residues. V gave up 5 bases and J gave up 7 bases; unmatched junction bases: 6. Written as DNA, the CDR3 is TGTGCCAGCAGCCGGGGACAGGCAGGTGGCTACACCTTC. Protein sequence: CASSRGQAGGYTF.

This chain connects TRBV4-2 to TRBJ2-1; TRBD2 might be the D (5 bases). This CDR3 has 15 residues. Trimming left V 0 bases short and J 1 base short, with 7 bases between. The germline gives CDR1 LGHNA, CDR2 YNFKEQ. The chain's CDR3 is CASSQEGGSYNEQFF. The CDR3 bases are TGTGCCAGCAGCCAAGAAGGCGGGTCCTACAATGAGCAGTTCTTC.

This clone was seen at least ten times. The same CDR3 arises from other DNA sequences in this sample as well. This sequence joins TRBV11-2 and TRBJ2-5, with D perhaps TRBD1 (5 bases). Germline-derived CDR1 and CDR2 are SGHAT and FQNNGV. V lost 5 bases and J lost 4, with 11 bases in between. The CDR3 sequence is 13 residues long. Written as DNA, the CDR3 is TGTGCCAGCAGCCGCGGACAAGGAGAGACCCAGTACTTC. Translating it yields CASSRGQGETQYF.

The chain links TRBV30 to TRBJ2-7; TRBD2 might be the D (6 bases). This CDR3 contains 13 residues. Looked up from germline, CDR1 is GTSNPN and CDR2 is SVGIG (reference sequence). V lost 3 bases to trimming and J lost 5 bases, with 14 bases between them. CDR3 amino acids: CAWRMRGFDEQYF. CDR3 nucleotides: TGTGCCTGGAGGATGCGGGGTTTTGACGAGCAGTACTTC.

The genes are TRBV19 and TRBJ2-3; 10 bases fit TRBD2. V shed 2 bases and J 2 bases; nucleotides not matched to a gene: 4. CDR1 is LNHDA, CDR2 SQIVND, per germline (reference sequence). The CDR3 totals 16 residues. The CDR3 here is CASSISSGGTTDTQYF. The DNA for the CDR3 is TGTGCCAGTAGTATATCTAGCGGGGGAACCACAGATACGCAGTATTTT. Based on the CDR3 plus reference TRBV19 and TRBJ2-3, the full variable domain is DGGITQSPKYLFRKEGQNVTLSCEQNLNHDAMYWYRQDPGQGLRLIYYSQIVNDFQKGDIAEGYSVSREKKESFPLTVTSAQKNPTAFYLCASSISSGGTTDTQYFGPGTRLTVL.

The genes are TRBV9 and TRBJ2-7; the D is unclear. The CDR3 extends over 13 amino acids. V was clipped by 0 bases and J by 6 bases, with 10 bases between them. Germline CDR1 is SGDLS and CDR2 is YYNGEE. The CDR3 DNA is TGTGCCAGCAGCGTAGACATCAGGTCCGAGCAGTACTTC. This sequence encodes CASSVDIRSEQYF.

The V gene is TRBV5-1, the J gene TRBJ2-3; TRBD1 might be the D (6 bases). CDR3 length equals 17 residues. Germline V gives CDR1 SGHRS, CDR2 YFSETQ. The V end was cut by 0 bases, the J end by 0 bases, with 14 bases between. This CDR3 is CASSLALSGVSTDTQYF. As DNA, the CDR3 is TGCGCCAGCAGCTTGGCCCTGTCAGGGGTCAGCACAGATACGCAGTATTTT.

The chain combines TRBV19 with TRBJ2-1; 9 positions match TRBD2. Germline CDR1 is LNHDA and CDR2 is SQIVND (reference sequence). This CDR3 spans 17 amino acids. J gave up 4 bases and V 4 bases, and 11 bases lay outside the gene matches. The chain's CDR3 is CASSSSSGVGTYNEQFF. In DNA form, the CDR3 reads TGTGCCAGTAGTAGTTCTAGCGGGGTGGGCACATACAATGAGCAGTTCTTC.

The rearrangement uses TRBV5-1 and TRBJ2-5; a possible D gene is TRBD2 (5 bases). With 3 bases removed from V and 2 bases from J, the gap between germline ends came to 17 bases. This CDR3 spans 16 amino acids. The germline gives CDR1 SGHRS, CDR2 YFSETQ. The CDR3 here is CASSSPPEGIQETQYF. Here the CDR3 DNA reads TGCGCCAGCAGCTCACCGCCCGAGGGAATACAAGAGACCCAGTACTTC.

The chain uses TRBV4-3 and TRBJ1-3, with 8 bases aligning to TRBD1. Germline V CDR1 and CDR2: LGHNA, YSLEER. The CDR3 is 14 amino acids. V was clipped by 4 bases and J by 4 bases; unmatched bases: 3. CDR3 protein: CASSRQGQGNTIYF. In DNA, the CDR3 is TGCGCCAGCAGCCGACAGGGGCAGGGAAACACCATATATTTT.

The chain uses TRBV19 and TRBJ2-1; 9 nucleotides align to TRBD2. Germline V gene lookup returns CDR1 LNHDA and CDR2 SQIVND (reference sequence). CDR3 size: 14 residues. J was trimmed by 8 bases and V by 4 bases; bases with no gene match: 6. The CDR3: CASSTRGGGDEQFF. As DNA, the CDR3 is TGTGCCAGTAGTACGCGGGGGGGCGGAGATGAGCAGTTCTTC.

The chain has TRBV19 and TRBJ1-5; D is unresolved. CDR1 and CDR2 (germline): LNHDA, SQIVND (reference sequence). This CDR3 has 13 amino acids. The V end lost 3 bases, the J end lost 4 bases, and 7 bases lay between the germline ends. This CDR3 reads CASSIQVNQPQHF. As DNA, the CDR3 is TGTGCCAGTAGTATTCAGGTTAATCAGCCCCAGCATTTT.

The chain has TRBV2 and TRBJ2-3, with 12 bases that match TRBD1. Per germline, CDR1 SNHLY and CDR2 FYNNEI. The CDR3 is 13 residues long. The V gene end was trimmed by 6 bases and the J gene end by 10 bases; junction bases not matched to a gene: 5. For the CDR3, the DNA is TGTGCCAGCAGCGGGGACAGGGGGCTCGCGCAGTATTTT. Translation gives CASSGDRGLAQYF.

This chain links TRBV7-2 with TRBJ2-3; tentatively, D is TRBD2 (5 bases). The CDR3 is made up of 14 amino acids. CDR1 and CDR2 (germline): SGHTA, FQGNSA. The V end lost 3 bases, the J end lost 0 bases, and 7 bases lay between the germline ends. The CDR3 nucleotides read TGTGCCAGCAGCTTCGGGGTGAGCACAGATACGCAGTATTTT. This gives the protein CASSFGVSTDTQYF.

The chain couples TRBV10-3 to TRBJ1-2, with a tentative D call TRBD1 (6 bases). Trimming took off 6 bases at V and 8 bases at J, with 16 bases between the two ends. Per the germline V gene, CDR1 is ENHRY and CDR2 is SYGVKD. CDR3 length equals 13 residues. CDR3 sequence (DNA): TGTGCCATCAGCGTCGGGACACCCGACGGCTACACCTTC. This translates into CAISVGTPDGYTF.

The chain links TRBV6-5 to TRBJ1-1, with 10 bases matching TRBD1. The CDR3 spans 15 residues. The trim removed 1 base at V and 4 bases at J, leaving 3 bases unmatched. Germline CDR1 reads MNHEY; CDR2 reads SVGAGI. CDR3 coding DNA: TGTGCCAGCAGTTACTTGACAGGGGGCCCCACTGAAGCTTTCTTT. Translation: CASSYLTGGPTEAFF.

The chain combines TRBV11-2 with TRBJ1-4; D possibly corresponds to TRBD1 (5 bases). V lost 1 base and J 8 bases, leaving 14 bases between the germline ends. Germline V gene data show CDR1 as SGHAT and CDR2 as FQNNGV. The CDR3 runs to 15 residues. The CDR3 spells CASSLVPGLREKLFF. CDR3 in DNA: TGTGCCAGCAGCTTAGTCCCGGGACTCCGGGAAAAACTGTTTTTT. Full variable domain (outside the CDR3, taken from reference TRBV11-2 and TRBJ1-4): EAGVAQSPRYKIIEKRQSVAFWCNPISGHATLYWYQQILGQGPKLLIQFQNNGVVDDSQLPKDRFSAERLKGVDSTLKIQPAKLEDSAVYLCASSLVPGLREKLFFGSGTQLSVL.

This clone was counted a single time. The CDR3 DNA follows: TGCGCCAGCAGCTTGTTGGCCAGCAGGCCCCAAGAGACCCAGTACTTC. Translation gives CASSLLASRPQETQYF. The rearrangement links TRBV5-1 to TRBJ2-5, with D hard to call. This CDR3 comprises 16 residues. The ends were cut back, 1 base at V and 1 base at J, with 14 bases in the middle. The germline V gene encodes CDR1 SGHRS and CDR2 YFSETQ. Looking up the rest from reference TRBV5-1 and TRBJ2-5 gives the full variable domain: KAGVTQTPRYLIKTRGQQVTLSCSPISGHRSVSWYQQTPGQGLQFLFEYFSETQRNKGNFPGRFSGRQFSNSRSEMNVSTLELGDSALYLCASSLLASRPQETQYFGPGTRLLVL.

This clone came up once. CDR3 in amino acids: CASSPEGPEAFF. As DNA, the CDR3 is TGTGCCAGCAGCCCGGAGGGACCTGAAGCTTTCTTT. The chain joins TRBV5-4 to TRBJ1-1; D might be TRBD1 (5 bases). V lost 4 bases and J lost 6, with 10 bases in between. CDR3 length: 12 amino acids. In germline, CDR1 is SGHNT, CDR2 YYREEE (reference sequence).

The chain recombines TRBV5-1 with TRBJ2-7; 7 bases are shared with TRBD2. Germline V gives CDR1 SGHRS, CDR2 YFSETQ. The CDR3 sequence is 14 residues long. V lost 5 bases and J lost 0; bases outside the gene matches: 5. The CDR3 here is CASSREGSSYEQYF. The CDR3 DNA reads as TGCGCCAGCAGTAGGGAGGGAAGCTCCTACGAGCAGTACTTC.

Concerning this clone: Other DNA variants within this sample encode the same CDR3. The CDR3 bases are TGTGCCAGCAGCCTTACGGGGAACACTGAAGCTTTCTTT. It is translated as CASSLTGNTEAFF. The chain is built from TRBV5-5 and TRBJ1-1; no definite D call. Germline values: CDR1 SGHKS, CDR2 YYEKEE (reference sequence). The V end lost 4 bases, the J end lost 1 base, and 8 bases lay between the germline ends. The CDR3 has 13 amino acids.

The rearrangement joins TRBV5-4 to TRBJ2-7; perhaps TRBD2 as D (6 bases). Germline-derived CDR1 and CDR2 are SGHNT and YYREEE (reference sequence). This CDR3 region has 15 residues. V lost 0 bases and J lost 2, with 12 bases in between. The CDR3 nucleotides read TGTGCCAGCAGCTTGGCGGGCGGGGAAGCCTACGAGCAGTACTTC. Its protein product is CASSLAGGEAYEQYF.

The chain carries TRBV24-1 and TRBJ1-1, with D possibly being TRBD1 (5 bases). The CDR3 is made up of 14 amino acids. Deletions cut 3 bases from V and 5 bases from J, with 12 bases between. Looked up from germline, CDR1 is KGHDR and CDR2 is SFDVKD. CDR3 in amino acids: CATSDTGGGTEAFF. In DNA form, the CDR3 reads TGTGCCACCAGTGATACGGGGGGGGGAACTGAAGCTTTCTTT.

The genes are TRBV12-3 or TRBV12-4 and TRBJ2-1; no firm D call. Trimming cost V 3 bases and J 10 bases, with 7 bases left between them. The CDR3 extends over 11 amino acids. The CDR3 coding sequence is TGTGCCAGCAGTTTTTATTCCGAGCAGTTCTTC. It is translated as CASSFYSEQFF.

This clone was observed a handful of times. The chain combines TRBV7-9 with TRBJ2-7; maybe TRBD1 (6 bases). V lost 6 bases, J lost 1 base, and 16 bases lay in between. Germline V gene lookup returns CDR1 SEHNR and CDR2 FQNEAQ (reference sequence). The CDR3 extends over 15 amino acids. This chain's CDR3 is CASSPDRSPSYEQYF. CDR3 DNA: TGTGCCAGCAGTCCGGACAGATCTCCTTCCTACGAGCAGTACTTC.

The chain carries TRBV6-5 and TRBJ2-7; D unresolved. Germline V gene sequence: CDR1 MNHEY, CDR2 SVGAGI. The length of the CDR3 is 14 residues. The V gene lost 2 bases and the J gene lost 4 bases, with 12 bases spanning the gap. The CDR3, as DNA: TGTGCCAGCAGTTACCCCTTGACTTCTTACGAGCAGTACTTC. It specifies CASSYPLTSYEQYF.

V gene TRBV7-2 combines with J gene TRBJ1-1; D uncertain. Germline values: CDR1 SGHTA, CDR2 FQGNSA. V lost 4 bases and J lost 1, with 7 bases in between. The CDR3 has 13 amino acids. CDR3 coding DNA: TGTGCCAGCAGCTCCATACAGAACACTGAAGCTTTCTTT. Its protein product is CASSSIQNTEAFF. Full variable domain (rest looked up from reference TRBV7-2 and TRBJ1-1): GAGVSQSPSNKVTEKGKDVELRCDPISGHTALYWYRQSLGQGLEFLIYFQGNSAPDKSGLPSDRFSAERTGGSVSTLTIQRTQQEDSAVYLCASSSIQNTEAFFGQGTRLTVV.

The J gene is TRBJ1-2, the V gene TRBV24-1; tentative D call: TRBD1 (6 bases). Germline lookup yields CDR1 KGHDR and CDR2 SFDVKD. V lost 2 bases, J lost 4 bases, and 19 bases lay in between. CDR3 length: 17 amino acids. The CDR3 DNA reads TGTGCCACCAGTGATTCCTCTCGGGGGGGCGCAGGCTATGGCTACACCTTC. Amino acid sequence: CATSDSSRGGAGYGYTF.

J is TRBJ2-3 and V is TRBV5-8, with a tentative D call TRBD1 (5 bases). Between the trimmed V and J ends, which lost 1 base and 0 bases, there was a span of 6 bases. The germline V gene encodes CDR1 SGHTS and CDR2 YDEGEE. This CDR3 region has 14 residues. CDR3 region: CASSLSGSTDTQYF. The CDR3 DNA reads as TGTGCCAGCAGCTTGTCAGGGAGCACAGATACGCAGTATTTT.

The V and J genes are TRBV4-2 and TRBJ1-2; the match to TRBD1 covers 7 bases. J gave up 3 bases and V 4 bases, and 5 bases lay outside the gene matches. Looked up from germline, CDR1 is LGHNA and CDR2 is YNFKEQ. The CDR3 contains 14 residues. CDR3 in amino acids: CASSPRDSDYGYTF. The DNA for the CDR3 is TGTGCCAGCAGCCCTCGGGACAGTGACTATGGCTACACCTTC.

The CDR3, as DNA: TGTGCCAGCAGTTCGAGTCAGGGGGGTAGTTTAGGTGGCTACACCTTC. Translating it yields CASSSSQGGSLGGYTF. The chain has TRBV28 and TRBJ1-2; 7 nucleotides match TRBD1. The ends lost 4 bases at V and 7 bases at J; junction bases unmatched: 15. Germline loops: CDR1 MDHEN, CDR2 SYDVKM. There are 16 residues in the CDR3.

This sequence joins TRBV19 and TRBJ1-1; possible D gene TRBD1, 6 bases. The V end was cut by 3 bases, the J end by 1 base, with 12 bases between. This CDR3 spans 15 amino acids. Germline assignment: CDR1 LNHDA and CDR2 SQIVND (reference sequence). CDR3 nucleotide sequence: TGTGCCAGTAGTATCTTGACAGGCAGGAACACTGAAGCTTTCTTT. Residues: CASSILTGRNTEAFF.